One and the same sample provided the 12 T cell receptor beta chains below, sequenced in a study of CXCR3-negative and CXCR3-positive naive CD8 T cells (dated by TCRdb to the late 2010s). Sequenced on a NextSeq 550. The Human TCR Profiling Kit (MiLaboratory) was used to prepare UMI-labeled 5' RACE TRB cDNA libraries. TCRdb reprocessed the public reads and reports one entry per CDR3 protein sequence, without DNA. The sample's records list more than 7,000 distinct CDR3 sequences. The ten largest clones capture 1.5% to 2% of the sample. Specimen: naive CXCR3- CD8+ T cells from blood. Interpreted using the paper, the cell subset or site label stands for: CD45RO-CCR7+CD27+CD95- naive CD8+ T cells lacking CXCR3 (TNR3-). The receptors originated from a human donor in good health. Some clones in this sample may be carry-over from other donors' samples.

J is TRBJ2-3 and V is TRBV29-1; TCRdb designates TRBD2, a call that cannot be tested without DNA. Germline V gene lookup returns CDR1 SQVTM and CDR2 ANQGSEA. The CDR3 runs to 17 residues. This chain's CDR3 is CSVLGLVSGSSTDTQYF.

This CDR3 reads CASSLEGGGRTYNEQFF. V usage is TRBV13 and J usage is TRBJ2-1; there is no DNA to check the TCRdb D call of TRBD1. The CDR3 totals 17 residues. CDR1 and CDR2 from the germline V gene are PRHDT and FYEKMQ (reference sequence).

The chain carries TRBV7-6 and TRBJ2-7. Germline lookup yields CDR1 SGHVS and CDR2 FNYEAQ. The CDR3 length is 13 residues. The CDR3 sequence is CASSLYHSYEQYF.

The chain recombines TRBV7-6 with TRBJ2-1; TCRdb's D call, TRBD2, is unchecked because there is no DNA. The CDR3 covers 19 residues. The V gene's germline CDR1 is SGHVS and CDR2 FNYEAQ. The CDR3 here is CASSRLAGGPSNSYNEQFF.

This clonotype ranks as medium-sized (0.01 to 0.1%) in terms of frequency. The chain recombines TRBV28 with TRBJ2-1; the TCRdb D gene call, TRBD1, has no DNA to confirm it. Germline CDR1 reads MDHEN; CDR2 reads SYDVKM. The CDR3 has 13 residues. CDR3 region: CASSLSGANEQFF. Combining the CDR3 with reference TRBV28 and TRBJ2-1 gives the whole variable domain DVKVTQSSRYLVKRTGEKVFLECVQDMDHENMFWYRQDPGLGLRLIYFSYDVKMKEKGDIPEGYSVSREKKERFSLILESASTNQTSMYLCASSLSGANEQFFGPGTRLTVL.

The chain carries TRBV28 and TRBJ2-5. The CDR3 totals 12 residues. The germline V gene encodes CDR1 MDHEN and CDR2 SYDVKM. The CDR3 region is CASSLLGETQYF.

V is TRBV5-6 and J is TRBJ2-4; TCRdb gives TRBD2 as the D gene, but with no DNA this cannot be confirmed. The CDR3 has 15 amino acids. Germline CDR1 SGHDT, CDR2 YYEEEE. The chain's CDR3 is CASSLLEEWRNIQYF.

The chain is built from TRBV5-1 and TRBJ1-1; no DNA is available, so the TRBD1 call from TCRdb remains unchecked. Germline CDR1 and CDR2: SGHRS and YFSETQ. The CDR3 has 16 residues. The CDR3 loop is CASSLEGGPLNTEAFF.

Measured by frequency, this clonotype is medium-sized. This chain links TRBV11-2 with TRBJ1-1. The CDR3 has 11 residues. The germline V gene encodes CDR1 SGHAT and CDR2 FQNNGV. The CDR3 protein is CASSFSLQVFF.

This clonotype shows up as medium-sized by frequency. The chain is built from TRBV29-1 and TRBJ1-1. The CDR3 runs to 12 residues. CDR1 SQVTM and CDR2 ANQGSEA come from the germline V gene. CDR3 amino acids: CSVDLVSAEAFF.

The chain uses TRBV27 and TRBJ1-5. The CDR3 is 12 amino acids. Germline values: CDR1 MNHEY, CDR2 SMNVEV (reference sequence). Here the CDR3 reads CASSSIDQPQHF.

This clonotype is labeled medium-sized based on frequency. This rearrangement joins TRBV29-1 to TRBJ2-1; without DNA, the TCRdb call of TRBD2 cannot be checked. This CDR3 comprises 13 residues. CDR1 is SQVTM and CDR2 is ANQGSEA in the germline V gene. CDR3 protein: CSGREASRNEQFF.